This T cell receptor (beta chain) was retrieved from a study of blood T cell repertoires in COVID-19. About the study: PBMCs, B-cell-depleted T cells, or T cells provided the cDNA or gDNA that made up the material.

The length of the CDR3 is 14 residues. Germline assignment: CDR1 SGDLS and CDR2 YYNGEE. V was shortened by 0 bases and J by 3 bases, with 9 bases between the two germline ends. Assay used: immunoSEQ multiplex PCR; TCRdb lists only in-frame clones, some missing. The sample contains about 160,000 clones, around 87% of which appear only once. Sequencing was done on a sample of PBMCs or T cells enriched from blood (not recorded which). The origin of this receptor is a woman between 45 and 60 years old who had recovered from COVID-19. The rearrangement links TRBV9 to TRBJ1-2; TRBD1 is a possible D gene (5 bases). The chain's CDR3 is CASSVETEDYGYTF. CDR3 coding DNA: TGTGCCAGCAGCGTAGAGACAGAAGACTATGGCTACACCTTC.